What follows are 3 T cell receptor beta chains derived from one specimen sequenced in a study of T cells in Graves' hyperthyroidism and ophthalmopathy. The investigators amplified TCR beta CDR3 regions from RNA transcripts. The TCR CDR3 was amplified in a first-round RT-PCR using the HTBI primer set. TCRdb independently ran MiXCR on the multiplex PCR reads; one entry per CDR3 protein. Counted here are over 300,000 distinct CDR3 sequences, roughly an eighth occurring once; the ten biggest clones make up 30% to 40%. Material: blood. The source of these receptors is a woman aged 40 to 49 with Graves' ophthalmopathy.

This clonotype was counted many times. The chain recombines TRBV28 with TRBJ2-3, with 10 bases fitting TRBD1. Germline lookup yields CDR1 MDHEN and CDR2 SYDVKM. This CDR3 is built from 16 residues. The J segment lost 4 bases and the V segment lost 5 bases, leaving 9 bases of the junction unmatched. CDR3 nucleotide sequence: TGTGCCAGCAGTCCGCCGGGACAGGGGATCGCAGATACGCAGTATTTT. Encoded protein: CASSPPGQGIADTQYF.

There are a few counts of this clonotype. CDR3 protein: CASSRTSGGETQYF. CDR3 coding DNA: TGCGCCAGCAGCAGGACTAGCGGGGGAGAGACCCAGTACTTC. The chain combines TRBV5-1 with TRBJ2-5, with 13 bases aligning to TRBD2. Germline values: CDR1 SGHRS, CDR2 YFSETQ. This CDR3 is 14 amino acids long. Trimming removed 4 bases from V and 4 bases from J; junction bases left unmatched: 1.

Many counts were recorded for this clonotype. This chain uses TRBV2 with TRBJ1-4, with 7 bases aligning to TRBD1. In germline, CDR1 is SNHLY, CDR2 FYNNEI. The CDR3 is 14 amino acids. With V trimmed by 8 bases and J by 4 bases, 7 bases remained unmatched. CDR3 sequence (DNA): TGTGCCAGCCTCAGCCGGGACAGTAATGAAAAACTGTTTTTT. Translating it yields CASLSRDSNEKLFF.